This TCR beta chain comes out of a study of blood T cell repertoires in COVID-19. Study-wide context: The recovered donors of Cohort 3 showed two negative PCRs, clearance, or symptom resolution. Samples came from the United States, Italy and Spain, spanning acute and convalescent COVID-19.

This CDR3 is 16 amino acids long. Germline V CDR1 and CDR2: SGHTS, YDEGEE. V was pared by 1 base and J by 3 bases, with 13 bases between. The table came from immunoSEQ multiplex PCR; TCRdb's copy has only in-frame clones and leaves some out. This sample has under 200,000 clones, with around 87% found just once. Self-reported history from a screening survey and questionnaire set each donor's cohort. The sequenced material came from PBMCs or T cells enriched from blood (not recorded which). The chain links TRBV5-8 to TRBJ2-2; possibly TRBD2 for D (6 bases). The clonotype was recovered from a woman aged 35 to 49 in a cohort exposed to, infected with or recovered from COVID-19 (not recorded which). For the CDR3, the DNA is TGTGCCAGCAGCTTGTCGGGGGTTATGGACACCGGGGAGCTGTTTTTT. It yields the protein CASSLSGVMDTGELFF.